Below are 8 T cell receptor beta chains sequenced from a single sample in a study of tumor and adjacent non-tumor tissue in lung cancer. RNA was extracted from bulk tissue without any cell sorting. This non-tumor lung sample came from over 3 cm beyond the tumor edge. Three rounds of nested PCR, following a modified ARM-PCR protocol, produced the TCRbeta library. TCRdb re-analysed the multiplex PCR reads in MiXCR, keeping a single row per CDR3 protein. The sample holds 75,000 to 90,000 distinct CDR3 sequences, about 77% seen once. The sequenced material came from distant non-tumor lung tissue. The receptors were sampled from a woman aged 45 to 65 with non-small cell lung cancer.

The V and J genes are TRBV6-1 and TRBJ1-4; D call uncertain. Germline V gene data show CDR1 as MNHNS and CDR2 as SASEGT. With 3 bases removed from V and 15 bases from J, the gap between germline ends came to 29 bases. The CDR3 is made up of 17 amino acids. DNA of the CDR3: TGTGCCAGCAGTGACCACCTCGGCGGGAGAGGCAATGAGAAAGTGTTTTTT. Residues: CASSDHLGGRGNEKVFF.

Concerning this clonotype itself: This CDR3 fails to terminate in the conserved phenylalanine or tryptophan, so it likely reflects a read error. The DNA is left out, because the CDR3 cannot be placed on it with certainty; the CDR3 is given as TCRdb lists it. The chain has TRBV12-3 or TRBV12-4 and TRBJ2-7; the D segment call TRBD1 is taken from the table without a DNA check. The CDR3 is 12 amino acids in total, end residues counted. The CDR3 spells CANRGQAYEQYS.

This clonotype occurred many times. The V call is TRBV20-1, the J call TRBJ1-1; D remains unclear. Looked up from germline, CDR1 is DFQATT and CDR2 is SNEGSKA (reference sequence). V gave up 6 bases and J gave up 2 bases, with 13 bases separating them. The CDR3 contains 13 residues. The CDR3 DNA follows: TGCAGTGCCGAGACGAGGATTAACACTGAAGCTTTCTTT. It is translated as CSAETRINTEAFF.

This chain links TRBV6-6 with TRBJ1-4; 7 nucleotides match TRBD1. The V gene end was trimmed by 4 bases and the J gene end by 8 bases; junction bases not matched to a gene: 7. CDR1 is MNHNY, CDR2 SVGAGI, per germline (reference sequence). The CDR3 totals 14 residues. CDR3 residues: CASSSLDRNEKLFF. The CDR3, as DNA: TGTGCCAGCAGTTCCTTGGACAGGAACGAAAAACTGTTTTTT.

The chain recombines TRBV5-4 with TRBJ2-5; D may be TRBD1 or TRBD2 (5 bases each). Germline CDR1 SGHNT, CDR2 YYREEE (reference sequence). The CDR3 has 15 residues. The V and J ends lost 1 base and 4 bases respectively, with 14 bases between them. The CDR3 is CASSLNRRDGETQYF. Written as DNA, the CDR3 is TGTGCCAGCAGCTTGAATCGCAGGGACGGAGAGACCCAGTACTTC.

This clonotype appeared many times. The chain combines TRBV6-2 or TRBV6-3 with TRBJ2-2; a possible D gene is TRBD2 (5 bases). The CDR3 has 14 amino acids. The V gene lost 6 bases and the J gene lost 3 bases, with 11 bases spanning the gap. Germline V gene sequence: CDR1 MNHEY, CDR2 SVGEGT. CDR3 in amino acids: CASRGETDTGELFF. Here the CDR3 DNA reads TGTGCCAGCAGGGGAGAAACGGACACCGGGGAGCTGTTTTTT.

On this clonotype: Since a much larger clone is just one base distant, this may be a read error. The V and J genes are TRBV5-1 and TRBJ2-7, with D unresolved. Between the trimmed V and J ends, which lost 4 bases and 3 bases, there was a span of 14 bases. Germline V gene data show CDR1 as SGHRS and CDR2 as YFSETQ. CDR3 size: 14 residues. CDR3 nucleotides: TGCGCCAGCAGCATTGTCGGACCGGACTACGAGCAGTACTTC. Residues: CASSIVGPDYEQYF.

Worth noting for this clonotype: The germline gene is not matched at one end of the junction; a read error may be the cause. The chain couples TRBV20-1 to TRBJ2-3; 9 bases agree with TRBD2. Germline V gives CDR1 DFQATT, CDR2 SNEGSKA (reference sequence). This CDR3 contains 14 residues. The CDR3: CSASYAGGTDTQYF. DNA for the CDR3: TGCAGTGCTAGTTATGCGGGAGGGACAGATACACAGTATTTT.